Listed below are T cell receptor beta chains from one sample, sequenced in a study of shared clonotypes between healthy human individuals. Clones were read by immunoSEQ multiplex PCR, and TCRdb kept only the in-frame ones, dropping some. The sample comprises 550,000 to 750,000 clones, less than 97% of which are singletons, and 0.11% rests with the top ten. Specimen: naive CD8+ T cells sorted from blood. The receptors stem from a woman aged 25-40 years in good health. Each CDR3 is given with its conserved first and last residue. Fields, in order: CDR3 length, J gene, D gene, V gene, clone size, CDR3 DNA, CDR3 protein. D genes are given only for firm matches. Only part of the rows carry a size: once, few, many, or a class if the clone is expanded.

cdr3_length: 14; j_call: TRBJ2-2; d_call: NA; v_call: TRBV28; clone_size: NA; cdr3_nt: TGTGCCAGCAGTTCCCCGGGGAACACCGGGGAGCTGTTTTTT; cdr3_aa: CASSSPGNTGELFF
cdr3_length: 15; j_call: TRBJ2-1; d_call: TRBD1; v_call: TRBV10-2; clone_size: NA; cdr3_nt: TGCGCCAGCAGTGAGCTGGGACAGGACTACAATGAGCAGTTCTTC; cdr3_aa: CASSELGQDYNEQFF
cdr3_length: 12; j_call: TRBJ1-1; d_call: NA; v_call: TRBV28; clone_size: NA; cdr3_nt: TGTGCCAGTACCGCGGGGAACACTGAAGCTTTCTTT; cdr3_aa: CASTAGNTEAFF
cdr3_length: 13; j_call: TRBJ2-1; d_call: TRBD1; v_call: TRBV27; clone_size: NA; cdr3_nt: TGTGCCAGCAGACTAATGACAGGGGGCATACAGTTCTTC; cdr3_aa: CASRLMTGGIQFF
cdr3_length: 13; j_call: TRBJ1-2; d_call: NA; v_call: TRBV11-2; clone_size: few; cdr3_nt: TGTGCCAGCAGCCCCCTCTATACGGAGGACTACACCTTC; cdr3_aa: CASSPLYTEDYTF
cdr3_length: 15; j_call: TRBJ2-1; d_call: TRBD2; v_call: TRBV27; clone_size: NA; cdr3_nt: TGTGCCAGCAGTCCCGGGACTAGCGCCCGCAATGAGCAGTTCTTC; cdr3_aa: CASSPGTSARNEQFF
cdr3_length: 14; j_call: TRBJ2-7; d_call: NA; v_call: TRBV27; clone_size: NA; cdr3_nt: TGTGCCAGCAGTTTGGGCCCAGGGTGGGACGAGCAGTACTTC; cdr3_aa: CASSLGPGWDEQYF
cdr3_length: 12; j_call: TRBJ2-7; d_call: NA; v_call: TRBV27; clone_size: NA; cdr3_nt: TGTGCCAGCAGTTCCCTGAGCAGGGTTCAGTACTTC; cdr3_aa: CASSSLSRVQYF
cdr3_length: 13; j_call: TRBJ2-7; d_call: NA; v_call: TRBV5-6; clone_size: NA; cdr3_nt: TGTGCCAGCAGCTTGGCGGGAACCTACGAGCAGTACTTC; cdr3_aa: CASSLAGTYEQYF
cdr3_length: 17; j_call: TRBJ1-6; d_call: NA; v_call: TRBV7-8; clone_size: NA; cdr3_nt: TGTGCCAGCAGCTTAACCCGCAGTAGCTCCTATAATTCACCCCTCCACTTT; cdr3_aa: CASSLTRSSSYNSPLHF